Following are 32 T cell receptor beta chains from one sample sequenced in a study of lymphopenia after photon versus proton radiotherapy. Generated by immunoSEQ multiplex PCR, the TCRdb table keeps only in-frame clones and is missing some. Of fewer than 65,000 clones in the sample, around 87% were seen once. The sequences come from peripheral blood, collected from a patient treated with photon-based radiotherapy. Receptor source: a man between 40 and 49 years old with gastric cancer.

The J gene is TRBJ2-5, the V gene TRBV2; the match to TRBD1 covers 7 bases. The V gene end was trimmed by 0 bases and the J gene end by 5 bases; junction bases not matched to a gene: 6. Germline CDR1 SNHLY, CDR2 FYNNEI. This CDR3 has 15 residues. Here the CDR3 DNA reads TGTGCCAGCAGTGAAGCGGCAGGGGGTGGGGAGACCCAGTACTTC. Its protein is CASSEAAGGGETQYF.

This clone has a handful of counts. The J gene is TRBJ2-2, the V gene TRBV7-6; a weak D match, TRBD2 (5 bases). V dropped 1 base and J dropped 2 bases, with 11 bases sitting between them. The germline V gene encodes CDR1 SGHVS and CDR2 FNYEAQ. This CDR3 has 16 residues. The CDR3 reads CASSLGWRVNTGELFF. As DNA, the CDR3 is TGTGCCAGCAGCTTAGGTTGGCGGGTTAACACCGGGGAGCTGTTTTTT.

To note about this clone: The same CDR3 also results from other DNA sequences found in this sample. CDR3 sequence: CASSVQGRTDTQYF. The CDR3 nucleotides read TGTGCCAGCAGCGTACAGGGTCGCACAGATACGCAGTATTTT. The chain links TRBV9 to TRBJ2-3, with D perhaps TRBD1 (5 bases). The germline V and J ends were trimmed by 1 base and 1 base, with 7 bases remaining between them. The CDR3 is 14 amino acids. CDR1 and CDR2 (germline): SGDLS, YYNGEE.

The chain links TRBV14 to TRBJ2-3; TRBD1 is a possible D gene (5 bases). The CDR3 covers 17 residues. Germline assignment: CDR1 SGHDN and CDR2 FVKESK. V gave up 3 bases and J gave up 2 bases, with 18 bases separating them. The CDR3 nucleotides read TGTGCCAGCAGCCACCCCTGGGGCCAATTTAACACAGATACGCAGTATTTT. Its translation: CASSHPWGQFNTDTQYF.

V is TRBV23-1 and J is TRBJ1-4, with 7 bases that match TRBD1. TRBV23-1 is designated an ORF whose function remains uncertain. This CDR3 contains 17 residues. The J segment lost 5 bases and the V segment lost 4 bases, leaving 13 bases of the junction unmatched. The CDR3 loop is CASSRRDRPPLNEKLFF. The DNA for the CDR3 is TGCGCCAGCAGTCGGCGGGACAGACCCCCACTAAATGAAAAACTGTTTTTT.

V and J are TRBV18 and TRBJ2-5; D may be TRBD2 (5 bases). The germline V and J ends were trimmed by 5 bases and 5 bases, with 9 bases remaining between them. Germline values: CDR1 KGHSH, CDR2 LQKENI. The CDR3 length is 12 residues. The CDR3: CASSSRGETQYF. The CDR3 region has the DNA TGTGCCAGCTCATCTAGAGGGGAGACCCAGTACTTC.

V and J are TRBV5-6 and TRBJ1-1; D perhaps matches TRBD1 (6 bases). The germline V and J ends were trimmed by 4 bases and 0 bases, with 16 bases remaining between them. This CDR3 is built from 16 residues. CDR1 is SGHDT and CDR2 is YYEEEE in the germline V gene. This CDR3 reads CASSPEQGLMNTEAFF. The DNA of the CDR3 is TGTGCCAGCAGCCCTGAACAGGGCCTCATGAACACTGAAGCTTTCTTT.

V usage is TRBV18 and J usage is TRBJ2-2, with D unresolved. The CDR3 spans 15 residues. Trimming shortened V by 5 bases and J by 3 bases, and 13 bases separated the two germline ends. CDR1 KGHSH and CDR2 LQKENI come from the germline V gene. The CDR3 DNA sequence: TGTGCCAGCTCAAGAGACACCCCGGACACCGGGGAGCTGTTTTTT. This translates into CASSRDTPDTGELFF.

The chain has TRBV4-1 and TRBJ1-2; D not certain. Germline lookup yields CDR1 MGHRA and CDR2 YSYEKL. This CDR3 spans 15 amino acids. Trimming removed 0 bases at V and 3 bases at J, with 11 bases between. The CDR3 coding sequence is TGCGCCAGCAGCCAAGAACCCCGTCCGGACTATGGCTACACCTTC. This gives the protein CASSQEPRPDYGYTF.

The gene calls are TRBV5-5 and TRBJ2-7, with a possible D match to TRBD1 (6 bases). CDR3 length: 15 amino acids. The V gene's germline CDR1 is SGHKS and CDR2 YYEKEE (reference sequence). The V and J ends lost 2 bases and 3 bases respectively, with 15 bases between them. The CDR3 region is CASSFMGARGYEQYF. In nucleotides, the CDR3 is TGTGCCAGCAGCTTTATGGGGGCGAGGGGCTACGAGCAGTACTTC. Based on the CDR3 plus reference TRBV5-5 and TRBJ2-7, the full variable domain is DAGVTQSPTHLIKTRGQQVTLRCSPISGHKSVSWYQQVLGQGPQFIFQYYEKEERGRGNFPDRFSARQFPNYSSELNVNALLLGDSALYLCASSFMGARGYEQYFGPGTRLTVT.

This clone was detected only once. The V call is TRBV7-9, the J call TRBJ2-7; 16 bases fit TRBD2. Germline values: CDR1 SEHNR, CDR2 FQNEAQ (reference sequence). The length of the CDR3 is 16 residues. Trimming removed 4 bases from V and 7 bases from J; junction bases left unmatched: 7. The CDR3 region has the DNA TGTGCCAGCAGCTCCCGGGGACTAGCGGGGGGGCAAGAGCAGTACTTC. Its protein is CASSSRGLAGGQEQYF.

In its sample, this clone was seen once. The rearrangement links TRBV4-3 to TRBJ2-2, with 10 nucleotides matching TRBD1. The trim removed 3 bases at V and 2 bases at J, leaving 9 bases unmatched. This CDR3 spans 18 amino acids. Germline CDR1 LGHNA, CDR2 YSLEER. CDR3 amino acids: CASSHVPGTGANTGELFF. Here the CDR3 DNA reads TGCGCCAGCAGCCATGTCCCGGGGACAGGGGCCAACACCGGGGAGCTGTTTTTT.

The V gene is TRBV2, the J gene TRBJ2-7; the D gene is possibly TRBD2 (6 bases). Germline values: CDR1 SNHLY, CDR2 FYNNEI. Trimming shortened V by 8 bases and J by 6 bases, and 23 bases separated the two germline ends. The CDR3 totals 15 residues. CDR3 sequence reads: CASSPRDSVKVEQYF. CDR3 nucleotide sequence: TGTGCCAGCTCCCCCCGGGACTCTGTTAAAGTCGAGCAGTACTTC.

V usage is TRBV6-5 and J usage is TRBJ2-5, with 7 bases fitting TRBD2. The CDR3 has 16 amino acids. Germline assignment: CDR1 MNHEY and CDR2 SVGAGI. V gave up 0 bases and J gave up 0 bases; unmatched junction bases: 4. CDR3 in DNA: TGTGCCAGCAGTTACTCCGGTAGCGGGTACCAAGAGACCCAGTACTTC. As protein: CASSYSGSGYQETQYF.

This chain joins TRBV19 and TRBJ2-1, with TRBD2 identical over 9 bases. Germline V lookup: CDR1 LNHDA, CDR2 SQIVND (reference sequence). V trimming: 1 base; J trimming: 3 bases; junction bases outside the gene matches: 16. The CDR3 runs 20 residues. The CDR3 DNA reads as TGTGCCAGTAGTATAGGGCCCCAAGAGGGGCGGGGGGGCCTCTACAATGAGCAGTTCTTC. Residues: CASSIGPQEGRGGLYNEQFF.

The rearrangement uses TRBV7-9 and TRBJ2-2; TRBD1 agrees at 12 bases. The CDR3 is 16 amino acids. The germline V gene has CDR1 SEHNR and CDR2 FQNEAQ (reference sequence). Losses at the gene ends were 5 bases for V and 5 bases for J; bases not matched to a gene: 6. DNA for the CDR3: TGTGCCAGCAGCCCGGGACAGGGGGCGTATACCGGGGAGCTGTTTTTT. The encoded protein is CASSPGQGAYTGELFF.

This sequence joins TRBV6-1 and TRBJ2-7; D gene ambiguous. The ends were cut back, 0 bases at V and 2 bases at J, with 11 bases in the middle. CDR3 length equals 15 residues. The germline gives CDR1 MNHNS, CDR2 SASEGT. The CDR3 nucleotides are TGTGCCAGCAGTGAAGCGCGGCCGATAGCCTACGAGCAGTACTTC. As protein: CASSEARPIAYEQYF.

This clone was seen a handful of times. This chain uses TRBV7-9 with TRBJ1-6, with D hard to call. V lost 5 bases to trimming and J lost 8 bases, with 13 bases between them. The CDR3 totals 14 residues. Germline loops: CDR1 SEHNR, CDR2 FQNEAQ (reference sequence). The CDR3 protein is CASSPGRSDSPLHF. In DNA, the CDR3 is TGTGCCAGCAGCCCCGGACGGTCGGATTCACCCCTCCACTTT. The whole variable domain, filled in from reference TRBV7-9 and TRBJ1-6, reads DTGVSQNPRHKITKRGQNVTFRCDPISEHNRLYWYRQTLGQGPEFLTYFQNEAQLEKSRLLSDRFSAERPKGSFSTLEIQRTEQGDSAMYLCASSPGRSDSPLHFGNGTRLTVT.

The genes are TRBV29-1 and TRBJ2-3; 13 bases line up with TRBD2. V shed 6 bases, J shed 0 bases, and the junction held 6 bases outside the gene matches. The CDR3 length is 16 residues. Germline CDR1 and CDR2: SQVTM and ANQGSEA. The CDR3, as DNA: TGCAGCGTCGGGACTAGCGGGGCTTCTAGCACAGATACGCAGTATTTT. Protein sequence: CSVGTSGASSTDTQYF.

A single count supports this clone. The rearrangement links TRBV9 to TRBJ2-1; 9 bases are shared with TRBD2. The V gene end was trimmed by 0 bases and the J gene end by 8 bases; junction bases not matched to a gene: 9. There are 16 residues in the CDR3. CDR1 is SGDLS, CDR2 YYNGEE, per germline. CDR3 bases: TGTGCCAGCAGCGTAGTGGGAGCGGGGGGAGTCGATGAGCAGTTCTTC. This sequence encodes CASSVVGAGGVDEQFF. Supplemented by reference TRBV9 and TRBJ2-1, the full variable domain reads DSGVTQTPKHLITATGQRVTLRCSPRSGDLSVYWYQQSLDQGLQFLIQYYNGEERAKGNILERFSAQQFPDLHSELNLSSLELGDSALYFCASSVVGAGGVDEQFFGPGTRLTVL.

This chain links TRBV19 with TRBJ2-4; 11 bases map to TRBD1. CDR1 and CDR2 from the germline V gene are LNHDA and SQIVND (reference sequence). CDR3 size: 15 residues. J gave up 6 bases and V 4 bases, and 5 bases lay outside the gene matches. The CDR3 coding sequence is TGTGCCAGTAGTAGACCGGGACAGGGGGGAAACATTCAGTACTTC. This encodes CASSRPGQGGNIQYF.

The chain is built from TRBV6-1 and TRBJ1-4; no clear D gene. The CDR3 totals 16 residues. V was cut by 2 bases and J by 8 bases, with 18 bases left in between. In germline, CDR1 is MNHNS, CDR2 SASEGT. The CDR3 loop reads CASSEFSHDAWEKLFF. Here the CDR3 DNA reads TGTGCCAGCAGTGAATTTTCTCACGATGCTTGGGAAAAACTGTTTTTT.

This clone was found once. The CDR3: CASSTAGTGAYEQYF. The CDR3 DNA reads as TGTGCCAGTAGTACGGCCGGGACAGGGGCCTACGAGCAGTACTTC. The chain recombines TRBV19 with TRBJ2-7, with TRBD1 matching over 10 bases. In germline, CDR1 is LNHDA, CDR2 SQIVND (reference sequence). This CDR3 contains 15 residues. Trimming removed 4 bases from V and 2 bases from J; junction bases left unmatched: 5.

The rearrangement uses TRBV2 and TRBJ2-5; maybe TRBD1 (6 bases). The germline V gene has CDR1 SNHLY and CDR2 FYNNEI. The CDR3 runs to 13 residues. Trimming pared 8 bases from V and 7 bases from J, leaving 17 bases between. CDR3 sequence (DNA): TGTGCCAGCCAGGGTGAGGGGGTCGGGACCCAGTACTTC. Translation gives CASQGEGVGTQYF.

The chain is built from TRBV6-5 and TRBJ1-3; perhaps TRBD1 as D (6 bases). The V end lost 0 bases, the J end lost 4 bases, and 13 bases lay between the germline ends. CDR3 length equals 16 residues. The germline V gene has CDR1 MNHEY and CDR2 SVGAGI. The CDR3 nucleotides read TGTGCCAGCAGTTACTCCGGGGGGGCGCAAGGAAACACCATATATTTT. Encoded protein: CASSYSGGAQGNTIYF.

This CDR3 is CASSLFSSGADTQYF. As DNA, the CDR3 is TGTGCCAGCAGCTTATTTTCGAGCGGGGCGGATACGCAGTATTTT. The chain combines TRBV7-2 with TRBJ2-3; TRBD2 matches 7 bases. V lost 2 bases, J lost 6 bases, and 8 bases stayed unmatched. CDR1 and CDR2 from the germline V gene are SGHTA and FQGNSA. This CDR3 spans 15 amino acids.

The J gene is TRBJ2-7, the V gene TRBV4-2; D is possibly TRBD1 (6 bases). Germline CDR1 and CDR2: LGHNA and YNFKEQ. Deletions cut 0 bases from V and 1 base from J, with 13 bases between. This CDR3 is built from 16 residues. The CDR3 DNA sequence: TGTGCCAGCAGCCAAGATCGGACAGCAACGTCCTACGAGCAGTACTTC. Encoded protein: CASSQDRTATSYEQYF.

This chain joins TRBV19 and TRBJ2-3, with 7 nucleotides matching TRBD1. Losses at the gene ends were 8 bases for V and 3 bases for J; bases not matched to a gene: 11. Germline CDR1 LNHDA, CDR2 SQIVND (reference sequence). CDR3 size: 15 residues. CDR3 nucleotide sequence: TGTGCCAGTGCACCCCGGGGCAGGGGGACAGATACGCAGTATTTT. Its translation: CASAPRGRGTDTQYF.

The CDR3 here is CASSPPGGNTEAFF. The CDR3 coding sequence is TGTGCCAGCTCACCACCGGGGGGGAACACTGAAGCTTTCTTT. The chain uses TRBV18 and TRBJ1-1, with D maybe TRBD1 (5 bases). The CDR3 loop spans 14 amino acids. Trimming stripped 0 bases from V and 1 base from J, with 6 bases between. CDR1 and CDR2 from the germline V gene are KGHSH and LQKENI.

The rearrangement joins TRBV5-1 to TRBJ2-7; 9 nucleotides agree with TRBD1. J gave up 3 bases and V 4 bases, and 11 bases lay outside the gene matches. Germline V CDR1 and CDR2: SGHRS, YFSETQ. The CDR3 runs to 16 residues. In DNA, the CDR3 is TGCGCCAGCAGCCGTCCGGGACAGGGTCAGATCTACGAGCAGTACTTC. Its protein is CASSRPGQGQIYEQYF.

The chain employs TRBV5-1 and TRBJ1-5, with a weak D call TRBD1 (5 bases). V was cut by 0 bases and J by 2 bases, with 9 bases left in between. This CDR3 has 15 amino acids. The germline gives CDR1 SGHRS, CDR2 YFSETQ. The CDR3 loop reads CASSLAGVGNQPQHF. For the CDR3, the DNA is TGCGCCAGCAGCTTGGCGGGGGTGGGCAATCAGCCCCAGCATTTT.

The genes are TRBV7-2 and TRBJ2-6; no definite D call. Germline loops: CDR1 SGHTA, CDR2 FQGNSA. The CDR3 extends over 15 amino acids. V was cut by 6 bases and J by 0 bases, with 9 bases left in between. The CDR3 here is CASSPTSSGANVLTF. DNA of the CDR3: TGTGCCAGCAGTCCCACCAGCTCTGGGGCCAACGTCCTGACTTTC.